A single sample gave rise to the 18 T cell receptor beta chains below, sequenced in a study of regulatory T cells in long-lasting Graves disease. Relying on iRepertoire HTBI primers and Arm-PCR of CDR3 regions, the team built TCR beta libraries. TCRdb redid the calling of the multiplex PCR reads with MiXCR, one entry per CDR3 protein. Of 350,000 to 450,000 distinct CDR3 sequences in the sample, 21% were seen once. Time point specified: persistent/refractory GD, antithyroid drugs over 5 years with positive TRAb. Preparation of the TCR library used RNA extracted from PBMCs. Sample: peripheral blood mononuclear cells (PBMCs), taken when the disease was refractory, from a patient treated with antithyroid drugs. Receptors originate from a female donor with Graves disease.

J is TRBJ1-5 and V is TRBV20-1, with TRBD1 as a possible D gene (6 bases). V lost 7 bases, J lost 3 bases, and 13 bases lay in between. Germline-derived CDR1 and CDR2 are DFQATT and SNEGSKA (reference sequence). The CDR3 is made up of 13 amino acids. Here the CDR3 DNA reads TGCAGTGTTGAGGACAGAATCAATCAGCCCCAGCATTTT. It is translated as CSVEDRINQPQHF.

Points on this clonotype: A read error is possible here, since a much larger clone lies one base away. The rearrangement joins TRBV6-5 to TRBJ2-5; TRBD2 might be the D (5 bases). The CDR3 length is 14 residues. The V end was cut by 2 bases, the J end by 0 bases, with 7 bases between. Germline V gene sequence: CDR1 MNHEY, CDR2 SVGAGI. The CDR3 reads CASSYPSNQETQYF. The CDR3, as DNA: TGTGCCAGCAGTTACCCTAGCAACCAAGAGACCCAGTACTTC.

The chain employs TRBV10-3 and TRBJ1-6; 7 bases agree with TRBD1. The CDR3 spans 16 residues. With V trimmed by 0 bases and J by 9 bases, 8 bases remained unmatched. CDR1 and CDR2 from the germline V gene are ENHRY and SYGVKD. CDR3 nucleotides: TGTGCCATCAGTGAGTCGGAGGGGGCGCAAGGTTCACCCCTCCACTTT. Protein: CAISESEGAQGSPLHF.

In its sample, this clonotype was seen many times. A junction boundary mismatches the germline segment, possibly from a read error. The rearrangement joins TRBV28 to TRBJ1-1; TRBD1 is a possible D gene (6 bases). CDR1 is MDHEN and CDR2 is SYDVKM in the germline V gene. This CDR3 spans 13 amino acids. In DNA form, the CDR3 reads TGTGCCAACAGTGGGGGCTTGAACACTGAAGCTTTCTTT. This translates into CANSGGLNTEAFF.

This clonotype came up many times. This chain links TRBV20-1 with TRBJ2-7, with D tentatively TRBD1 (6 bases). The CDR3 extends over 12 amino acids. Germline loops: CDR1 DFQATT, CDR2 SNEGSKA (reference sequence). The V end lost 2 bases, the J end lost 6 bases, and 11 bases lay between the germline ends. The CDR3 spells CSARTGPIEQYF. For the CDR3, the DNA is TGCAGTGCTAGAACAGGGCCGATCGAGCAGTACTTC.

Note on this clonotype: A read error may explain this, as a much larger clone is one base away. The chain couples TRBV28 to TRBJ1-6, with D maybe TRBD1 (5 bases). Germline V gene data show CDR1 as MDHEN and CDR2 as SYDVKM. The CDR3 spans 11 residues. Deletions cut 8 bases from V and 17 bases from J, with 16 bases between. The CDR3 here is CASGAGTLIHF. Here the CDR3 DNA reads TGTGCCAGCGGGGCCGGGACCCTGATCCACTTT.

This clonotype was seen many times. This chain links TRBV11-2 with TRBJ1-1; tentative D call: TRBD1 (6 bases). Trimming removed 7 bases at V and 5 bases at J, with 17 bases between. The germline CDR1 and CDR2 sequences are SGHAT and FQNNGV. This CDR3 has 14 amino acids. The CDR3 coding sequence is TGTGCCAGCATTTCCAGGGGTCGAGAAACTGAAGCTTTCTTT. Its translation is CASISRGRETEAFF.

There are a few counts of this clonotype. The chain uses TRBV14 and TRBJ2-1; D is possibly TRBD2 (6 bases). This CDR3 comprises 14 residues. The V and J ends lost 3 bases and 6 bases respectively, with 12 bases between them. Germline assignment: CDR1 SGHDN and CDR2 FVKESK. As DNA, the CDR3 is TGTGCCAGCAGCCATTTGGGGGGAGGCAATGAGCAGTTCTTC. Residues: CASSHLGGGNEQFF.

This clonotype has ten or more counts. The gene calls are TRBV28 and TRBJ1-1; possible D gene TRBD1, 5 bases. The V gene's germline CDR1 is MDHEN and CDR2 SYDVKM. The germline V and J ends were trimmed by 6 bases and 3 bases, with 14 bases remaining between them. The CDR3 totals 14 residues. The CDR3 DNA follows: TGTGCCAGCAGGGCAGGGAGGGAGCACACTGAAGCTTTCTTT. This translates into CASRAGREHTEAFF.

The CDR3 loop is CASSYTIAGDVTDTQYF. The CDR3 coding sequence is TGTGCCAGCAGTTACACGATAGCGGGAGACGTAACAGATACGCAGTATTTT. The chain carries TRBV6-2 or TRBV6-3 and TRBJ2-3; 9 nucleotides agree with TRBD2. CDR1 MNHEY and CDR2 SVGEGT come from the germline V gene. J lost 3 bases, V lost 2 bases, and 9 bases had no gene match. The CDR3 is 17 residues long.

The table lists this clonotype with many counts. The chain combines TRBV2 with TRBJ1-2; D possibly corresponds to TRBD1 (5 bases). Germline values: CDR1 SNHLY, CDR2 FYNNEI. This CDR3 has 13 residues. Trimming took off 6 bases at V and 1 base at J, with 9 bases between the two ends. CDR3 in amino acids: CASRAGDNYGYTF. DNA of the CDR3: TGTGCCAGCAGGGCGGGGGATAACTATGGCTACACCTTC.

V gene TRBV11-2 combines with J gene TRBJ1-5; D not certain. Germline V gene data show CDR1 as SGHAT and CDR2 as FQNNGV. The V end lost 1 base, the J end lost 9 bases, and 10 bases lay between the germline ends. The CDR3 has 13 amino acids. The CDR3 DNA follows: TGTGCCAGCAGCTTAGTCCTCACCGGGCCCCAGCATTTT. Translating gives CASSLVLTGPQHF.

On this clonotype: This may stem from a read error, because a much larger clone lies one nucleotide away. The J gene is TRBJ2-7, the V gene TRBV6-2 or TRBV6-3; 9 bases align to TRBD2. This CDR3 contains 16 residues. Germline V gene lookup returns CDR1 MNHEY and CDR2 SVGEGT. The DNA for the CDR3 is TGTGCCAGCAGTTACTCCCTGGCTAGCGGGACCTACGAGCGGTACTTC. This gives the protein CASSYSLASGTYERYF.

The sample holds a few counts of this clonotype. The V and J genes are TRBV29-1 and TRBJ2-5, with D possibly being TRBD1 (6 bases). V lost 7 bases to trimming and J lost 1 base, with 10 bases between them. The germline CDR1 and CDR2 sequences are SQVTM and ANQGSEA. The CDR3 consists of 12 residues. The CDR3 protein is CSASGAQETQYF. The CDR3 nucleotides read TGCAGCGCCTCAGGGGCCCAAGAGACCCAGTACTTC.

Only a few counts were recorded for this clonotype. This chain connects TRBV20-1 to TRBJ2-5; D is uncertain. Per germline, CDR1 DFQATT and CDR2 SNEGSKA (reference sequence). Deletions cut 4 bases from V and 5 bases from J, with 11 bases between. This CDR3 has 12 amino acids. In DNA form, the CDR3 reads TGCAGTGCTATAATTGCCGGGGAGACCCAGTACTTC. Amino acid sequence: CSAIIAGETQYF.

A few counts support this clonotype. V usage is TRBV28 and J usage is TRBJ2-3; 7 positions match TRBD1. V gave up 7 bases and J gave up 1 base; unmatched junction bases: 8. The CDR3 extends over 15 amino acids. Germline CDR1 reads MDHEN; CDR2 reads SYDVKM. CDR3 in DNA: TGTGCCAGCATGCCCCACGGGACAGGCACAGATACGCAGTATTTT. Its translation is CASMPHGTGTDTQYF.

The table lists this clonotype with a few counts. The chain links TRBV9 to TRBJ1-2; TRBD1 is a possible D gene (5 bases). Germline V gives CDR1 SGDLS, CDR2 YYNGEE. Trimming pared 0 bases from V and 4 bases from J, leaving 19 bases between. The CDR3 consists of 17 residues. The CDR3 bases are TGTGCCAGCAGCGTAGTGGGGACGGGTAATCCCCTCTATGGCTACACCTTC. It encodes CASSVVGTGNPLYGYTF.

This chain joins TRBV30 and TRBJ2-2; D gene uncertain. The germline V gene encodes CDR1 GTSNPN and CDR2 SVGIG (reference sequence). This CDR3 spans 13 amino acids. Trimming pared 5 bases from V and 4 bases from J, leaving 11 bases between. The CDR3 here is CAWALLPTGELFF. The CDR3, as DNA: TGTGCCTGGGCCCTTTTGCCCACCGGGGAGCTGTTTTTT.